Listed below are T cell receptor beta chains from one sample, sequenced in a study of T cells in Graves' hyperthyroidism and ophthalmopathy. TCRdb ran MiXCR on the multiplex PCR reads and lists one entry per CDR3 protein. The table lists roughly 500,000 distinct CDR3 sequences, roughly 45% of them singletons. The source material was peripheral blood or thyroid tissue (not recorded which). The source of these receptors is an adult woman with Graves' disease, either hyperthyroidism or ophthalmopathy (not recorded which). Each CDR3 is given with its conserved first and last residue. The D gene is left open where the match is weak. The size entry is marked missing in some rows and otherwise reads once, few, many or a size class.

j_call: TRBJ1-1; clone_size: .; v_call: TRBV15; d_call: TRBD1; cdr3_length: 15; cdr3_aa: CATSNLRTGNTEAFF; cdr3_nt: TGTGCCACCAGCAACCTTCGGACAGGCAACACTGAAGCTTTCTTT
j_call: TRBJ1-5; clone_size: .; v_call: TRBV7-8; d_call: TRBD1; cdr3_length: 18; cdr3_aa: CASNVLSGQSYSNQPQHF; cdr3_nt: TGTGCCAGCAACGTTCTGTCGGGACAGTCCTATAGCAATCAGCCCCAGCATTTT
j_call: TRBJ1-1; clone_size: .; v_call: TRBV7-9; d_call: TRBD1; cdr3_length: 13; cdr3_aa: CASGAGGNTEAFF; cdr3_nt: TGTGCCAGCGGGGCAGGGGGGAACACTGAAGCTTTCTTT
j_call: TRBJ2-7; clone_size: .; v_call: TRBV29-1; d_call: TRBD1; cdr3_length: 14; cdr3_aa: CSAATLQGTGEQYF; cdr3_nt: TGCAGCGCGGCCACACTACAGGGGACGGGCGAGCAGTACTTC
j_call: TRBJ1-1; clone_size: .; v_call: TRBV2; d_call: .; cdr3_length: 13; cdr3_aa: CACSAAPETEAFF; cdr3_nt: TGTGCCTGCAGTGCTGCCCCAGAAACTGAAGCTTTCTTT
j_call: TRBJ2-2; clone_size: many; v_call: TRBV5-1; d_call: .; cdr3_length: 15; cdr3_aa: CASSLVQTNTGELFF; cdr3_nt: TGCGCCAGCAGCTTGGTGCAGACGAACACCGGGGAGCTGTTTTTT
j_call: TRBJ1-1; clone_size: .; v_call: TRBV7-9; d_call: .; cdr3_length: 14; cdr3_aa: CASRRGWRDTEAFF; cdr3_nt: TGTGCCAGCAGGAGAGGGTGGCGGGACACTGAAGCTTTCTTT
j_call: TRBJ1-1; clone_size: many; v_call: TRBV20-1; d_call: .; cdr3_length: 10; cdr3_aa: CSAADISAFF; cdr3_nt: TGCAGTGCTGCGGACATATCAGCTTTCTTT
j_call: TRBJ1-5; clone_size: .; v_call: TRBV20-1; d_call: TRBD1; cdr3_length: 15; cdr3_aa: CSAIQGAQRNQPQHF; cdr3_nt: TGCAGTGCCATACAGGGGGCGCAGCGCAATCAGCCCCAGCATTTT
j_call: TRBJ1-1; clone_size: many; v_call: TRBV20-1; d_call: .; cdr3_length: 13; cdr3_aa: CSARGRMNTEAFF; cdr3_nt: TGCAGTGCTAGGGGGCGAATGAACACTGAAGCTTTCTTT
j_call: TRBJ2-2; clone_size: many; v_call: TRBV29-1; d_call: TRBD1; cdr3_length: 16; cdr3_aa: CSALLLTGGFFGELFF; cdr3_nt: TGCAGCGCCCTATTGTTGACAGGGGGCTTTTTCGGGGAGCTGTTTTTT
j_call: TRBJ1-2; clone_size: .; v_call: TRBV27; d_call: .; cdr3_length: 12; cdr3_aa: CASSPFGYGYTF; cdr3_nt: TGTGCCAGCAGTCCGTTTGGCTATGGCTACACCTTC
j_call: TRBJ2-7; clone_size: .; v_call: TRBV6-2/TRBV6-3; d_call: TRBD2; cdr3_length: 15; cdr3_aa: CASKRTSGIDYEQYF; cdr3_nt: TGTGCCAGCAAGCGTACTAGCGGGATTGACTACGAGCAGTACTTC
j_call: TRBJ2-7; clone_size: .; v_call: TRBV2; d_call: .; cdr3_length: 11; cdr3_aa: CASSLPYEQYF; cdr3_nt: TGTGCCAGCAGCCTACCTTACGAGCAGTACTTC
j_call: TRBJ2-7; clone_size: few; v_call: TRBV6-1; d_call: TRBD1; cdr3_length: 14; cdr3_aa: CASGKQGNYYEQYF; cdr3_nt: TGTGCCTCTGGGAAACAGGGGAACTACTACGAGCAGTACTTC
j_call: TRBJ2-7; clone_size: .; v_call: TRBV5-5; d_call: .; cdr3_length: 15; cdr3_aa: CASSLWTPNSYKQYF; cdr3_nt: TGCGCCAGCAGCCTCTGGACCCCGAACTCCTACAAGCAGTACTTC
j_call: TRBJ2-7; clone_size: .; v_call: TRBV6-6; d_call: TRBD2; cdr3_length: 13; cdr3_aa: CASSAGGSGEQYF; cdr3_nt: TGTGCCAGCAGTGCCGGGGGGTCAGGCGAGCAGTACTTC
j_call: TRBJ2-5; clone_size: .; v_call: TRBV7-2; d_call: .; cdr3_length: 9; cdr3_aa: CASSRTQYF; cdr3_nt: TGTGCCAGCAGCCGGACCCAGTACTTC
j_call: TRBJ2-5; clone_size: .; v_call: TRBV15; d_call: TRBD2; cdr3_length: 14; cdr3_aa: CATSRGGLAETQYF; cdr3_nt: TGTGCCACCAGCAGGGGTGGACTAGCCGAGACCCAGTACTTC
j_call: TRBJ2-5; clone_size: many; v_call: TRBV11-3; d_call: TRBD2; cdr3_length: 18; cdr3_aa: CASSPGTSGSLIQETQYF; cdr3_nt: TGTGCCAGCAGCCCCGGGACTAGCGGGAGCCTAATCCAAGAGACCCAGTACTTC
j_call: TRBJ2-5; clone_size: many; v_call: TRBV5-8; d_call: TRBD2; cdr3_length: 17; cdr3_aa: CASSPGLAGGPEETQYF; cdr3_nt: TGTGCCAGCTCGCCTGGACTAGCGGGAGGGCCGGAAGAGACCCAGTACTTC
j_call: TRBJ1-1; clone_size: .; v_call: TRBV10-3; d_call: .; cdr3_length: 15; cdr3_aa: CAISGRRGPDTEAFF; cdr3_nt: TGTGCCATCAGTGGGAGACGGGGGCCAGACACTGAAGCTTTCTTT
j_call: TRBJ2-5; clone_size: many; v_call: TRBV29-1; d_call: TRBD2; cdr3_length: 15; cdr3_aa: CSVVGLAGDLETQYF; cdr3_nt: TGCAGCGTTGTAGGGTTAGCGGGAGACCTGGAGACCCAGTACTTC
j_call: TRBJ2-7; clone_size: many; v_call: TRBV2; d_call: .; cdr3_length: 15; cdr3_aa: CASDRGEEPSYEQYF; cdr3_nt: TGTGCCAGCGATAGGGGGGAGGAGCCCTCCTACGAGCAGTACTTC
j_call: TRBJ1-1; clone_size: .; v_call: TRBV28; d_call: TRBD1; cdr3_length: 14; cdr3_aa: CASREPGTDPEAFF; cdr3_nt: TGTGCCAGCAGGGAACCCGGGACAGATCCTGAAGCTTTCTTT
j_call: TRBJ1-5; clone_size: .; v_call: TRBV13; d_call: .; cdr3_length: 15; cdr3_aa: CASSLSGRGNQPQHF; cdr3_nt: TGTGCCAGCTCACTCTCGGGACGGGGCAATCAGCCCCAGCATTTT
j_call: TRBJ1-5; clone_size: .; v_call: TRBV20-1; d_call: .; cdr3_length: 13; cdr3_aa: CSARVSPGQPQHF; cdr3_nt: TGCAGTGCTAGAGTATCCCCGGGTCAGCCCCAGCATTTT
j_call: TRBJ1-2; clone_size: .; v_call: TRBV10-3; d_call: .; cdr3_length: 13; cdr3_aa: CAISEELNYGYTF; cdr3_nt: TGTGCCATCAGTGAAGAGTTAAACTATGGCTACACCTTC
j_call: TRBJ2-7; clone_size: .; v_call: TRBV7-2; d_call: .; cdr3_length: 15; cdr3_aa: CASSLARGSNGGQYF; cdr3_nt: TGTGCCAGCAGCTTAGCGCGGGGATCCAATGGGGGGCAGTACTTC
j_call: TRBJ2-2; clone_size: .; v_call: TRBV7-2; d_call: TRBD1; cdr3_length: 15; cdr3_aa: CASSLPTGGTGELFF; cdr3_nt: TGTGCCAGCAGCTTACCGACAGGGGGAACCGGGGAGCTGTTTTTT
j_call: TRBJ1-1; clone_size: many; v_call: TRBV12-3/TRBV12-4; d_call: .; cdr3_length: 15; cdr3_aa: CASSLDPRANTEAFF; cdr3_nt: TGTGCCAGCAGTTTAGATCCACGCGCGAACACTGAAGCTTTCTTT
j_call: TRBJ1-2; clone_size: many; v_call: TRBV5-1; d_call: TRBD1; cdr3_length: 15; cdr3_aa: CASSLAGTGGEGYTF; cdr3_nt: TGCGCCAGCAGCTTGGCCGGAACAGGGGGCGAGGGCTACACCTTC
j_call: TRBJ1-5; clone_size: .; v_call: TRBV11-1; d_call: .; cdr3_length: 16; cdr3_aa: CASSLTSVYSNQPQHF; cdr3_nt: TGTGCCAGCAGTTTAACTTCCGTCTATAGCAATCAGCCCCAGCATTTT
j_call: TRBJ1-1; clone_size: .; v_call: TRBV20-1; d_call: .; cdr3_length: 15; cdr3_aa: CSARSPGSGNTEAFF; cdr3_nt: TGCAGTGCTAGATCACCGGGGTCTGGAAACACTGAAGCTTTCTTT
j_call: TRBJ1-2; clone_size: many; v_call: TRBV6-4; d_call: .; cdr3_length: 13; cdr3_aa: CASRATGGVGYTF; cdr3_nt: TGTGCCAGCAGGGCGACAGGAGGGGTTGGCTACACCTTC
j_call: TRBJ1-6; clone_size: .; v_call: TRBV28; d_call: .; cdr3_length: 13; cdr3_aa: CASSPRGGAPLHF; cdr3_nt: TGTGCCAGCAGTCCAAGGGGCGGTGCACCCCTCCACTTT
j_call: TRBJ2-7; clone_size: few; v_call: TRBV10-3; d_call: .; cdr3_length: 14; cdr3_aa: CAISDQRLSYEQYF; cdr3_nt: TGTGCCATCAGTGACCAGCGGCTCTCCTACGAGCAGTACTTC
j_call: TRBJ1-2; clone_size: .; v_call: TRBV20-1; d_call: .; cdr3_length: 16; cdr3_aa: CSATDGGSYGDDGYTF; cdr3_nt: TGCAGTGCAACCGACGGGGGATCTTACGGGGACGATGGCTACACCTTC
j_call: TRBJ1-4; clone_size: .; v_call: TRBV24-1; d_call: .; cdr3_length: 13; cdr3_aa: CATSDTENEKLFF; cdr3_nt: TGTGCCACCAGTGATACGGAAAATGAAAAACTGTTTTTT
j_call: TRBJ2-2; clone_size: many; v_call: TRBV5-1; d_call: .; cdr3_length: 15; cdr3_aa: CASSLGASDTGELFF; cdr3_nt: TGCGCCAGCAGCTTGGGTGCCTCGGACACCGGGGAGCTGTTTTTT
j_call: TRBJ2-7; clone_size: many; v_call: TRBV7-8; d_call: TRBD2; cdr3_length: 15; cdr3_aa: CASSLSGGSSYEQYF; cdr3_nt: TGTGCCAGCAGCCTTAGCGGGGGAAGCTCCTACGAGCAGTACTTC
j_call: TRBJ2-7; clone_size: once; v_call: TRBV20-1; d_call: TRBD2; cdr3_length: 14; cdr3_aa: CSARLSSGSYEQYF; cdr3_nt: TGCAGTGCTAGACTTAGTAGCGGGAGCTACGAGCAGTACTTC